Following are 29 T cell receptor beta chains from one sample sequenced in a study of identical twins. MiXCR, applied by TCRdb to the 5' RACE reads, yields one record per CDR3 protein. The table has about 530,000 distinct CDR3 sequences, around 24% seen once; the top ten hold roughly 0.5%. These data were also reused for a study on yellow fever vaccine responses in identical twins.

The sequenced material came from CD4+ T cells sorted from blood. These receptors were obtained from a young woman in good health.

The chain links TRBV10-3 to TRBJ2-7, with 10 bases identical to TRBD2. Trimming took 4 bases from V and 6 from J; bases not matched to a gene: 6. Germline CDR1 and CDR2: ENHRY and SYGVKD. The CDR3 has 14 amino acids. CDR3 in amino acids: CAISGASGSSEQYF. The CDR3 coding sequence is TGTGCCATCAGTGGGGCTAGCGGGAGTAGCGAGCAGTACTTC.

The V call is TRBV6-5, the J call TRBJ1-1; no reliable D call. The CDR3 contains 13 residues. Germline loops: CDR1 MNHEY, CDR2 SVGAGI. Trimming stripped 4 bases from V and 1 base from J, with 7 bases between. Here the CDR3 DNA reads TGTGCCAGCAGTTTCAAGGAGAACACTGAAGCTTTCTTT. Its translation is CASSFKENTEAFF.

V is TRBV4-1 and J is TRBJ1-2, with a weak D call TRBD1 (5 bases). With 1 base removed from V and 4 bases from J, the gap between germline ends came to 13 bases. Germline V gene sequence: CDR1 MGHRA, CDR2 YSYEKL. This CDR3 is built from 15 residues. The CDR3 region is CASSQGPDTFYGYTF. The CDR3 DNA reads TGCGCCAGCAGCCAAGGACCGGACACCTTCTATGGCTACACCTTC.

This chain uses TRBV6-5 with TRBJ2-3, with D uncertain. Deletions cut 0 bases from V and 2 bases from J, with 12 bases between. CDR1 and CDR2 from the germline V gene are MNHEY and SVGAGI. There are 16 residues in the CDR3. Here the CDR3 DNA reads TGTGCCAGCAGTTACTCGAAGGCAGCCCTCACAGATACGCAGTATTTT. This translates into CASSYSKAALTDTQYF.

The chain recombines TRBV29-1 with TRBJ2-1; 7 nucleotides line up with TRBD1. The CDR3 has 13 residues. J lost 6 bases, V lost 3 bases, and 5 bases had no gene match. Per germline, CDR1 SQVTM and CDR2 ANQGSEA. CDR3 in DNA: TGCAGCGTTGATCGACAGGGTGCCAATGAGCAGTTCTTC. Protein product: CSVDRQGANEQFF.

This clonotype was seen only a few times. The rearrangement uses TRBV20-1 and TRBJ2-7; the D is unclear. This CDR3 spans 12 amino acids. Germline V CDR1 and CDR2: DFQATT, SNEGSKA (reference sequence). The CDR3 sequence is CSAPTSSYEQYF. The CDR3 DNA reads as TGCAGCGCCCCCACCAGCTCCTACGAGCAGTACTTC.

The chain employs TRBV29-1 and TRBJ1-5, with D possibly matching TRBD1 (5 bases). There are 12 residues in the CDR3. Germline V gives CDR1 SQVTM, CDR2 ANQGSEA. Trimming took off 3 bases at V and 6 bases at J, with 9 bases between the two ends. CDR3 sequence: CSVESGGQPQHF. The CDR3 DNA is TGCAGCGTTGAGTCGGGGGGTCAGCCCCAGCATTTT. The full variable domain, its missing parts supplied by reference TRBV29-1 and TRBJ1-5, is SAVISQKPSRDICQRGTSLTIQCQVDSQVTMMFWYRQQPGQSLTLIATANQGSEATYESGFVIDKFPISRPNLTFSTLTVSNMSPEDSSIYLCSVESGGQPQHFGDGTRLSIL.

V gene TRBV3-1 combines with J gene TRBJ2-3, with unresolved D. The germline V gene has CDR1 LGHDT and CDR2 YNNKEL (reference sequence). Trimming shortened V by 8 bases and J by 4 bases, and 7 bases separated the two germline ends. This CDR3 has 11 residues. The CDR3 DNA follows: TGTGCCAGCTTGGGTGCAGATACGCAGTATTTT. Translated, it gives CASLGADTQYF.

This chain uses TRBV12-3 or TRBV12-4 with TRBJ2-1; 12 positions match TRBD1. V lost 6 bases and J lost 9; bases outside the gene matches: 6. This CDR3 comprises 14 residues. The CDR3 region has the DNA TGTGCCAGCAGACTGGGGACAGGGGGCGCTGAGCAGTTCTTC. Translated: CASRLGTGGAEQFF.

This clonotype was seen a few times. The J gene is TRBJ1-2, the V gene TRBV4-1, with TRBD1 matching over 7 bases. Germline CDR1 and CDR2: MGHRA and YSYEKL. This CDR3 comprises 17 residues. V was clipped by 0 bases and J by 4 bases; unmatched bases: 11. The DNA of the CDR3 is TGCGCCAGCAGCCAAGATCTAGCACAGGGGATAGGCTATGGCTACACCTTC. Translated, it gives CASSQDLAQGIGYGYTF.

A few counts support this clonotype. This rearrangement joins TRBV29-1 to TRBJ2-5; D ambiguous. V lost 4 bases and J 7 bases, leaving 4 bases between the germline ends. The CDR3 spans 9 residues. Germline V CDR1 and CDR2: SQVTM, ANQGSEA. The CDR3 here is CSVGLTQYF. The CDR3 DNA is TGCAGCGTTGGACTGACCCAGTACTTC.

This clonotype was seen only a few times. The gene calls are TRBV18 and TRBJ2-7; unclear D gene. Trimming cost V 2 bases and J 7 bases, with 12 bases left between them. Germline V lookup: CDR1 KGHSH, CDR2 LQKENI. The CDR3 spans 13 residues. As DNA, the CDR3 is TGTGCCAGCTCACCAGCACCTCTGGGGGAGCAGTACGTC. Translation: CASSPAPLGEQYV.

This clonotype was observed a handful of times. The chain employs TRBV5-1 and TRBJ2-3, with TRBD1 as a possible D gene (5 bases). Trimming stripped 0 bases from V and 6 bases from J, with 14 bases between. The CDR3 contains 15 residues. CDR1 and CDR2 (germline): SGHRS, YFSETQ. The CDR3 sequence: CASSLEGLREDTQYF. CDR3 coding DNA: TGCGCCAGCAGCTTGGAGGGGCTTCGTGAGGATACGCAGTATTTT.

This clonotype showed up many times. This sequence joins TRBV12-3 or TRBV12-4 and TRBJ2-2; no reliable D call. The CDR3 is 13 amino acids. V shed 2 bases and J shed 6 bases, with 7 bases lying between them. Here the CDR3 reads CASSLRGPGELFF. CDR3 DNA: TGTGCCAGCAGTTTAAGAGGCCCCGGGGAGCTGTTTTTT.

The chain combines TRBV5-1 with TRBJ2-1, with TRBD2 matching 10 bases. Looked up from germline, CDR1 is SGHRS and CDR2 is YFSETQ. V shed 9 bases and J 9 bases; nucleotides not matched to a gene: 15. This CDR3 is built from 15 residues. This chain's CDR3 is CATRRSGGAEFEQFF. The CDR3 DNA reads as TGCGCCACCAGACGAAGCGGGGGGGCCGAGTTTGAGCAGTTCTTC. Together with reference TRBV5-1 and TRBJ2-1, the CDR3 gives the full variable domain: KAGVTQTPRYLIKTRGQQVTLSCSPISGHRSVSWYQQTPGQGLQFLFEYFSETQRNKGNFPGRFSGRQFSNSRSEMNVSTLELGDSALYLCATRRSGGAEFEQFFGPGTRLTVL.

The chain couples TRBV5-1 to TRBJ2-7; 9 positions match TRBD2. Germline CDR1 reads SGHRS; CDR2 reads YFSETQ. Trimming cost V 7 bases and J 3 bases; bases outside gene matches: 14. This CDR3 has 16 amino acids. The CDR3: CASESHRLAEIYEQYV. Written as DNA, the CDR3 is TGCGCCAGCGAGTCCCACAGACTAGCGGAAATCTACGAGCAGTACGTC.

The chain links TRBV6-1 to TRBJ2-3; TRBD1 matches 11 bases. The germline V gene encodes CDR1 MNHNS and CDR2 SASEGT. The CDR3 is 16 residues long. With V trimmed by 6 bases and J by 5 bases, 10 bases remained unmatched. CDR3 coding DNA: TGTGCCAGCAGACCCACCCGGGACAGGGGGATAGATACGCAGTATTTT. It yields the protein CASRPTRDRGIDTQYF.

The J gene is TRBJ1-1, the V gene TRBV7-2; possibly TRBD1 for D (5 bases). Trimming took 1 base from V and 1 from J, leaving 10 bases between them. The CDR3 is 15 amino acids. CDR1 is SGHTA, CDR2 FQGNSA, per germline. CDR3 protein: CASSLEGRGNTEAFF. Here the CDR3 DNA reads TGTGCCAGCAGCTTAGAAGGAAGGGGGAACACTGAAGCTTTCTTT.

The chain joins TRBV11-1 to TRBJ2-5; 10 bases map to TRBD2. The CDR3 length is 18 residues. The germline gives CDR1 SGHAT, CDR2 FQDESV (reference sequence). With V trimmed by 0 bases and J by 0 bases, 7 bases remained unmatched. DNA for the CDR3: TGTGCCAGCAGCTTAGCGGCTAGCGGGGGCCTGTACCAAGAGACCCAGTACTTC. It translates to CASSLAASGGLYQETQYF.

This clonotype came up a few times. The chain uses TRBV3-1 and TRBJ2-7, with 10 bases fitting TRBD2. This CDR3 has 15 residues. CDR1 LGHDT and CDR2 YNNKEL come from the germline V gene (reference sequence). The J segment lost 2 bases and the V segment lost 1 base, leaving 2 bases of the junction unmatched. CDR3 loop: CASSQGSGRTYEQYF. The CDR3 DNA is TGTGCCAGCAGCCAAGGTAGCGGGAGGACCTACGAGCAGTACTTC.

In DNA, the CDR3 is TGTGCCACCAGTGACACGGTCTCTCCCTACGAGCAGTACTTC. Translated, it gives CATSDTVSPYEQYF. The rearrangement uses TRBV24-1 and TRBJ2-7; D is undetermined. The germline V and J ends were trimmed by 4 bases and 2 bases, with 11 bases remaining between them. Germline assignment: CDR1 KGHDR and CDR2 SFDVKD. The CDR3 consists of 14 residues.

This clonotype came up a few times. V and J are TRBV15 and TRBJ2-2; TRBD2 matches 12 bases. Germline V CDR1 and CDR2: LNHNV, YYDKDF (reference sequence). The ends lost 4 bases at V and 2 bases at J; junction bases unmatched: 8. The CDR3 extends over 18 amino acids. CDR3 residues: CATSKSWTSGINTGELFF. For the CDR3, the DNA is TGTGCCACCAGCAAAAGCTGGACTAGCGGGATAAACACCGGGGAGCTGTTTTTT.

This clonotype was recorded many times. The rearrangement uses TRBV20-1 and TRBJ2-1; the D gene is possibly TRBD2 (6 bases). V was shortened by 0 bases and J by 8 bases, with 20 bases between the two germline ends. Germline V CDR1 and CDR2: DFQATT, SNEGSKA (reference sequence). This CDR3 spans 16 amino acids. The CDR3 DNA reads TGCAGTGCTAGAGATAGTTCGGGAGAGCGGCACGATGAGCAGTTCTTC. Protein sequence: CSARDSSGERHDEQFF.

The CDR3 DNA reads TGTGCCAGCAGCTCGGGGACTAGCGGGAAACATAAGTACTTC. It codes for CASSSGTSGKHKYF. The chain has TRBV7-2 and TRBJ2-5, with TRBD2 matching 13 bases. Germline V gives CDR1 SGHTA, CDR2 FQGNSA. V dropped 4 bases and J dropped 12; count of bases not matched to a gene: 8. The length of the CDR3 is 14 residues.

This sequence joins TRBV28 and TRBJ2-7; 10 bases map to TRBD2. Germline CDR1 MDHEN, CDR2 SYDVKM. V lost 1 base to trimming and J lost 1 base; unmatched junction nucleotides: 4. CDR3 size: 16 residues. In nucleotides, the CDR3 is TGTGCCAGCAGTTTATCCGGGACTAGCGCGTCCTACGAGCAGTACTTC. Translating it yields CASSLSGTSASYEQYF.

This clonotype was detected a few times. The chain is built from TRBV5-5 and TRBJ1-2; TRBD1 might be the D (5 bases). The germline CDR1 and CDR2 sequences are SGHKS and YYEKEE (reference sequence). V lost 2 bases and J lost 7, with 12 bases in between. CDR3 length: 13 residues. CDR3: CASSLPGHPGYTF. The CDR3 DNA follows: TGTGCCAGCAGCTTACCAGGACATCCTGGCTACACCTTC.

A few counts support this clonotype. The V call is TRBV20-1, the J call TRBJ2-3; 13 nucleotides align to TRBD2. The CDR3 runs 14 residues. The junction had 10 bases not matched to a gene; V was cut back by 5 bases and J by 11 bases. Per the germline V gene, CDR1 is DFQATT and CDR2 is SNEGSKA (reference sequence). CDR3 nucleotide sequence: TGCAGTGCTCCAACTAGCGGGAGGGCCAGAGGGCAGTATTTT. It encodes CSAPTSGRARGQYF.

V gene TRBV11-3 combines with J gene TRBJ2-5; D is ambiguous. The germline gives CDR1 SGHNT, CDR2 YENEEA. The V gene lost 4 bases and the J gene lost 5 bases, with 11 bases spanning the gap. CDR3 size: 13 residues. CDR3 amino acids: CASSSWGGETQYF. DNA for the CDR3: TGTGCCAGCAGCTCTTGGGGTGGGGAGACCCAGTACTTC. Filled out from reference TRBV11-3 and TRBJ2-5, the complete variable domain reads EAGVVQSPRYKIIEKKQPVAFWCNPISGHNTLYWYLQNLGQGPELLIRYENEEAVDDSQLPKDRFSAERLKGVDSTLKIQPAELGDSAVYLCASSSWGGETQYFGPGTRLLVL.

The rearrangement joins TRBV10-3 to TRBJ2-7; TRBD1 is a possible D gene (5 bases). The germline CDR1 and CDR2 sequences are ENHRY and SYGVKD. The CDR3 covers 15 residues. V dropped 0 bases and J dropped 3 bases, with 12 bases sitting between them. CDR3 coding DNA: TGTGCCATCAGTGAGTCCGTGGCAGGGCACTACGAGCAGTACTTC. Encoded protein: CAISESVAGHYEQYF.